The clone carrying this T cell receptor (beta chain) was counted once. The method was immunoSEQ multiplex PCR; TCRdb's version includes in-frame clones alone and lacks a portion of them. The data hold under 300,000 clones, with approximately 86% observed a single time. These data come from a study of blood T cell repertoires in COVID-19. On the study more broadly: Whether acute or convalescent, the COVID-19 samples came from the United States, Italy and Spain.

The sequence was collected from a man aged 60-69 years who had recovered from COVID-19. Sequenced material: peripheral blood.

The CDR3 region is CASGRGVGTDTQYF. The CDR3 DNA is TGTGCCAGCGGGCGGGGGGTCGGCACAGATACGCAGTATTTT. The genes are TRBV27 and TRBJ2-3; 8 nucleotides align to TRBD2. The CDR3 runs 14 residues. The germline gives CDR1 MNHEY, CDR2 SMNVEV (reference sequence). The junction had 5 bases not matched to a gene; V was cut back by 8 bases and J by 1 base.